Below, 10 T cell receptor beta chains from the same sample are listed, as sequenced in a study of blood T cell repertoires in COVID-19. Sequencing was performed with immunoSEQ multiplex PCR; in TCRdb, only in-frame clones are kept and a portion is missing. In the table there are 65,000 to 70,000 clones, roughly 85% of which are singletons. The sequencing sample was made of peripheral blood. The origin of the receptors is a woman aged 80 or over with acute or convalescent COVID-19.

V gene TRBV15 combines with J gene TRBJ2-2; possibly TRBD2 for D (7 bases). The length of the CDR3 is 15 residues. Trimming removed 6 bases at V and 7 bases at J, with 18 bases between. Germline lookup yields CDR1 LNHNV and CDR2 YYDKDF (reference sequence). The CDR3 DNA reads as TGTGCCACCAGTAGGGGGGGCAGGGACGTCGGGGAGCTGTTTTTT. It yields the protein CATSRGGRDVGELFF.

This chain connects TRBV19 to TRBJ2-6; D is undetermined. This CDR3 is 14 amino acids long. The V gene's germline CDR1 is LNHDA and CDR2 SQIVND (reference sequence). Trimming cost V 7 bases and J 3 bases, with 10 bases left between them. The CDR3 nucleotides are TGTGCCAGTAACGCCCGCGGTGGGGCCAACGTCCTGACTTTC. It encodes CASNARGGANVLTF. The whole variable domain, filled in from reference TRBV19 and TRBJ2-6, reads DGGITQSPKYLFRKEGQNVTLSCEQNLNHDAMYWYRQDPGQGLRLIYYSQIVNDFQKGDIAEGYSVSREKKESFPLTVTSAQKNPTAFYLCASNARGGANVLTFGAGSRLTVL.

This clone was picked up many times. V gene TRBV7-8 combines with J gene TRBJ1-1; the D is unclear. The CDR3 is 15 amino acids. V lost 1 base and J lost 1, with 10 bases in between. Germline values: CDR1 SGHVS, CDR2 FQNEAQ. The CDR3 spells CASSLGQTKNTEAFF. Here the CDR3 DNA reads TGTGCCAGCAGCTTAGGACAAACGAAGAACACTGAAGCTTTCTTT.

This rearrangement joins TRBV28 to TRBJ2-1; 7 nucleotides align to TRBD2. The V and J ends lost 9 bases and 9 bases, in that order; junction bases with no gene match: 20. Germline V gives CDR1 MDHEN, CDR2 SYDVKM. CDR3 length equals 16 residues. The CDR3: CARGGALRDYGGEQFF. The CDR3 region has the DNA TGTGCCAGGGGGGGTGCGTTGAGGGACTATGGTGGTGAGCAGTTCTTC.

The gene calls are TRBV24-1 and TRBJ1-5, with 7 bases aligning to TRBD1. Germline lookup yields CDR1 KGHDR and CDR2 SFDVKD. Trimming removed 2 bases from V and 3 bases from J; junction bases left unmatched: 3. The CDR3 consists of 15 residues. CDR3 in DNA: TGTGCCACCAGTGATTCTACAGGGGTCAATCAGCCCCAGCATTTT. Encoded protein: CATSDSTGVNQPQHF.

The rearrangement joins TRBV18 to TRBJ2-2; TRBD2 aligns across 8 bases. Trimming cost V 6 bases and J 9 bases; bases outside gene matches: 12. Germline V gives CDR1 KGHSH, CDR2 LQKENI. CDR3 length: 15 amino acids. CDR3 in amino acids: CASSRDRGGQRELFF. CDR3 in DNA: TGTGCCAGCTCCCGCGACCGGGGGGGCCAAAGGGAGCTGTTTTTT.

This clone was seen a few times. One end of the junction does not line up with germline, which may come from a read error. The rearrangement joins TRBV19 to TRBJ2-7; no clear D gene. The germline V gene encodes CDR1 LNHDA and CDR2 SQIVND (reference sequence). CDR3 length equals 13 residues. The CDR3: CASSTTINKQPHF. The CDR3 coding sequence is TGTGCCAGTAGTACAACTATTAACAAGCAGCCGCACTTC.

This chain connects TRBV18 to TRBJ1-6; 11 positions match TRBD1. CDR3 length: 17 amino acids. Trimming at V came to 2 bases and at J to 5 bases, leaving 5 bases not matched to a gene. Germline CDR1 and CDR2: KGHSH and LQKENI. The CDR3 reads CASSPRGQGVHNSPLHF. The CDR3 DNA follows: TGTGCCAGCTCACCAAGGGGACAGGGGGTACATAATTCACCCCTCCACTTT.

This chain uses TRBV12-2 with TRBJ2-2; TRBD2, the table's D call, lacks a check against the DNA. TRBV12-2 is termed a pseudogene. This CDR3 is built from 15 residues. The CDR3 nucleotides are TGTGTCCAGAGGGCACAGACCCAGAACACCGGGGAGCTGTTTTTT. It codes for CVQRAQTQNTGELFF.

The chain links TRBV6-5 to TRBJ1-1; TRBD1 matches at 7 bases. This CDR3 has 15 residues. V gave up 1 base and J gave up 4 bases; unmatched junction bases: 6. The V gene's germline CDR1 is MNHEY and CDR2 SVGAGI. In nucleotides, the CDR3 is TGTGCCAGCAGTTACTACAGGGGAGTAGGCACTGAAGCTTTCTTT. Protein product: CASSYYRGVGTEAFF.